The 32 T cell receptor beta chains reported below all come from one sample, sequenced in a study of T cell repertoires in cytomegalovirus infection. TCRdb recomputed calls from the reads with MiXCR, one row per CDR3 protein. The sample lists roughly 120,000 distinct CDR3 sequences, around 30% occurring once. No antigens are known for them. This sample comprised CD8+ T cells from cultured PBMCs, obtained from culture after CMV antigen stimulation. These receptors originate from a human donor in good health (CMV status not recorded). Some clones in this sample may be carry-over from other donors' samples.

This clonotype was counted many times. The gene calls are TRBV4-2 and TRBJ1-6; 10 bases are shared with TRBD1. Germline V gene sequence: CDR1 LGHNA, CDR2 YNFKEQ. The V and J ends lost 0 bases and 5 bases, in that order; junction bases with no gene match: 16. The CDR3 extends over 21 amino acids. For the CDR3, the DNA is TGTGCCAGCAGCCAAGACATGCGACAGGGGGCTTCGATTCGGGATAATTCACCCCTCCACTTT. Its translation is CASSQDMRQGASIRDNSPLHF.

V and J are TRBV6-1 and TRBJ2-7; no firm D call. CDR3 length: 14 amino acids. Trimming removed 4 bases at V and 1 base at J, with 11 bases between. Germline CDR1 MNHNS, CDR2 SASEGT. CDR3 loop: CASSAKTESYEQYF. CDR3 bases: TGTGCCAGCAGTGCGAAAACTGAGTCCTACGAGCAGTACTTC.

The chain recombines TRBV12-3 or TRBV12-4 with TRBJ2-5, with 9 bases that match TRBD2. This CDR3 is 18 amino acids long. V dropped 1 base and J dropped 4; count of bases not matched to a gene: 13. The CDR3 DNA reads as TGTGCCAGCAGTTTAGGAGTACTAGCGGGCCCCTCCTTAGAGACCCAGTACTTC. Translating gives CASSLGVLAGPSLETQYF.

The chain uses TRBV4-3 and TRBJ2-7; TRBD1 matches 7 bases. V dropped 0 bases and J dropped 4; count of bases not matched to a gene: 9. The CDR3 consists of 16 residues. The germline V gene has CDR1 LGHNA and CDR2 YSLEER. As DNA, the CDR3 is TGCGCCAGCAGCCAAGACCCCACCGGGACAGCTTACGAGCAGTACTTC. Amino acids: CASSQDPTGTAYEQYF.

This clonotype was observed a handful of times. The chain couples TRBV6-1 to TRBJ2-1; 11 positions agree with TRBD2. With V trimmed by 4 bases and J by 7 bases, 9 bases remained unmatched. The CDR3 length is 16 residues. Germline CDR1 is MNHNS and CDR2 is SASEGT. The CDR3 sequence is CASSGVAGGPRNEQFF. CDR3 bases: TGTGCCAGCAGTGGGGTAGCGGGGGGGCCGAGGAATGAGCAGTTCTTC.

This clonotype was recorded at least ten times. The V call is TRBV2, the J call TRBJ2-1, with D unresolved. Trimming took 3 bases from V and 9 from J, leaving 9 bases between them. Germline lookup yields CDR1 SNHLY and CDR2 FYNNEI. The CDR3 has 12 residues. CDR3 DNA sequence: TGTGCCAGCAGTGAGATTTTAGCTGAGCAGTTCTTC. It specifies CASSEILAEQFF.

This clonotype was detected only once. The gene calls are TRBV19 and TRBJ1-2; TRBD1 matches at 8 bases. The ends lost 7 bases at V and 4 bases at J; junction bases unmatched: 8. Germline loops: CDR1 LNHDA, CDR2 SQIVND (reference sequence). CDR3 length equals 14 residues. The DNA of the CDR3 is TGTGCCAGTAACCCCGACAGGGGCGTCTATGGCTACACCTTC. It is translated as CASNPDRGVYGYTF.

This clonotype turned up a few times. CDR3 sequence (DNA): TGTGCCAGCAGCTTAGGTCCATTCTACGAGCAGTACTTC. The encoded protein is CASSLGPFYEQYF. The J gene is TRBJ2-7, the V gene TRBV7-6; D unclear. The ends were cut back, 1 base at V and 3 bases at J, with 7 bases in the middle. Germline lookup yields CDR1 SGHVS and CDR2 FNYEAQ. The CDR3 runs 13 residues.

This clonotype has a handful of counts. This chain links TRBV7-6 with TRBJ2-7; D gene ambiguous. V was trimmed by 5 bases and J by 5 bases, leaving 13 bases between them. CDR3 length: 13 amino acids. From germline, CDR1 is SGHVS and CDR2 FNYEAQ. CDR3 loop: CASSPPGQHEQYF. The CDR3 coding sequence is TGTGCCAGCAGCCCCCCCGGGCAGCACGAGCAGTACTTC.

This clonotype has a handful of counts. CDR3 protein: CASQRKVEANEKLFF. The CDR3 nucleotides are TGTGCCAGTCAGCGAAAGGTAGAAGCTAATGAAAAACTGTTTTTT. The chain recombines TRBV19 with TRBJ1-4; D remains ambiguous. The CDR3 runs 15 residues. Germline CDR1 and CDR2: LNHDA and SQIVND (reference sequence). V was clipped by 8 bases and J by 3 bases, with 16 bases between them.

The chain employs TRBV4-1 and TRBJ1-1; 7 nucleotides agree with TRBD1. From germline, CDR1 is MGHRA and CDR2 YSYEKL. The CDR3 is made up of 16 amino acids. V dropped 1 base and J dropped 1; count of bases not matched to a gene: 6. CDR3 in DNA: TGCGCCAGCAGCCAAGTCTCGGGACAGTCGAACACTGAAGCTTTCTTT. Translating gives CASSQVSGQSNTEAFF.

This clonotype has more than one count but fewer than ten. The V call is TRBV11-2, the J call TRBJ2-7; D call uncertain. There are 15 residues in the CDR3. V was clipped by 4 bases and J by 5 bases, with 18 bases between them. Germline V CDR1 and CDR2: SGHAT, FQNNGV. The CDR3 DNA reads TGTGCCAGCAGCTCAAGGTCGGGCATTATGGACGAGCAGTACTTC. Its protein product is CASSSRSGIMDEQYF.

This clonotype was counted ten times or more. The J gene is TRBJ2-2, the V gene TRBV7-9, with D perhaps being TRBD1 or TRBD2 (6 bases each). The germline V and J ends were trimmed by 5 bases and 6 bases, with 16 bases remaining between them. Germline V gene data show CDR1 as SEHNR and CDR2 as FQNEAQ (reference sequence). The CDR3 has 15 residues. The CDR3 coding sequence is TGTGCCAGCAGCAGTTGGGGGGCCGGCGCCGGGGAGCTGTTTTTT. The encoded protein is CASSSWGAGAGELFF.

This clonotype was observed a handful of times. CDR3 nucleotide sequence: TGCGCCAGCAGCCAAGTCCACGGGAATTCACCCCTCCACTTT. It encodes CASSQVHGNSPLHF. This chain uses TRBV4-1 with TRBJ1-6; D is uncertain. Germline V CDR1 and CDR2: MGHRA, YSYEKL. CDR3 length: 14 residues. The V end was cut by 1 base, the J end by 7 bases, with 8 bases between.

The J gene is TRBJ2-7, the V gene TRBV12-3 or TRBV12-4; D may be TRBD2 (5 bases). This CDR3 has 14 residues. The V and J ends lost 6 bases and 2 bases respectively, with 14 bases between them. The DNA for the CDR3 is TGTGCCAGCAGGGAGGTTGGGGAGCCCTACGAGCAGTACTTC. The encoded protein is CASREVGEPYEQYF.

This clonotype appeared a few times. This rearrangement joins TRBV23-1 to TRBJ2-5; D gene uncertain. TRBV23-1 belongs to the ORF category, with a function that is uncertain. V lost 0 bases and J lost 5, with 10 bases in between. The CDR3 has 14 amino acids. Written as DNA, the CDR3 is TGCGCCAGCAGTCAATCTTCGGCAACGGAGACCCAGTACTTC. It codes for CASSQSSATETQYF.

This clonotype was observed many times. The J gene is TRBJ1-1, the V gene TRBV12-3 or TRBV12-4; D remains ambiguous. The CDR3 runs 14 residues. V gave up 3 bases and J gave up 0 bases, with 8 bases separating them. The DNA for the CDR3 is TGTGCCAGCAGTTTCTTATCAATGAACACTGAAGCTTTCTTT. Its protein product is CASSFLSMNTEAFF.

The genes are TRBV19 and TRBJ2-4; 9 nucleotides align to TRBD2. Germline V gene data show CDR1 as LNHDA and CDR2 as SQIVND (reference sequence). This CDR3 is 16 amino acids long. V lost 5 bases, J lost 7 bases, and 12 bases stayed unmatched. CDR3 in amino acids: CASSVGLATFRNIQYF. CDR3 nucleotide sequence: TGTGCCAGTAGTGTGGGACTAGCCACCTTTAGGAACATTCAGTACTTC.

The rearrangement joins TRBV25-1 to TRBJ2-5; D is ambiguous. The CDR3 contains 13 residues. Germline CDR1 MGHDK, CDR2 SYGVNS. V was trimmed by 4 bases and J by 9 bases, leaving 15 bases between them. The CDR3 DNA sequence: TGTGCCAGCAGTGTGATGCTGTCTGGGGCCCAGTACTTC. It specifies CASSVMLSGAQYF.

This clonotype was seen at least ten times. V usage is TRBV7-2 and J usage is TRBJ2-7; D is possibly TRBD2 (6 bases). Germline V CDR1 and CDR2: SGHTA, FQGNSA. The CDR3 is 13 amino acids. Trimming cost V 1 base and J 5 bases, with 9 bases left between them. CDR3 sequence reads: CASSLGGGNEQYF. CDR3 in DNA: TGTGCCAGCAGCTTAGGTGGGGGGAACGAGCAGTACTTC.

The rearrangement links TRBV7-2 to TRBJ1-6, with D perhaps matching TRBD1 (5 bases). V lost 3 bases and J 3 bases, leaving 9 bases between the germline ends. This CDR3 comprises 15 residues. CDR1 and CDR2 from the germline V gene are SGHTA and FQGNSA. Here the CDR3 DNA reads TGTGCCAGCAGCTTTGGGGGGAACTATAATTCACCCCTCCACTTT. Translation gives CASSFGGNYNSPLHF.

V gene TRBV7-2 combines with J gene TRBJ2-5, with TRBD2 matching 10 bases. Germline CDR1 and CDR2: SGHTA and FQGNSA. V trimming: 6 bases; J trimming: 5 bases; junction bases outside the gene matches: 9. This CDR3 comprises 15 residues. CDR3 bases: TGTGCCAGCAGGCCAAGCGGGGGGGCCTTGGAGACCCAGTACTTC. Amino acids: CASRPSGGALETQYF. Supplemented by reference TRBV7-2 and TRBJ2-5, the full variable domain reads GAGVSQSPSNKVTEKGKDVELRCDPISGHTALYWYRQSLGQGLEFLIYFQGNSAPDKSGLPSDRFSAERTGGSVSTLTIQRTQQEDSAVYLCASRPSGGALETQYFGPGTRLLVL.

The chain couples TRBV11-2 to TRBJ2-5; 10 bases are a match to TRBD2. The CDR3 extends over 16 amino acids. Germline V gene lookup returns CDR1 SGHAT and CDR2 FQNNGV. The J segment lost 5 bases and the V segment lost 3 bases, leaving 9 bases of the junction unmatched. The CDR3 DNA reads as TGTGCCAGCAGCTTGGAACCGGGACTAGCGACCGAGACCCAGTACTTC. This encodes CASSLEPGLATETQYF.

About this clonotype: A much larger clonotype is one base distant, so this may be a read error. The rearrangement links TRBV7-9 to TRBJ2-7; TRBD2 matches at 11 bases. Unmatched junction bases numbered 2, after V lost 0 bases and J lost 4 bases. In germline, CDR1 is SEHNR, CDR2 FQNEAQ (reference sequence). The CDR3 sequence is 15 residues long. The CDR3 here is CASSLASGGVYEQYF. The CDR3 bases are TGTGCCAGCAGCTTAGCTAGCGGGGGGGTGTACGAGCAGTACTTC.

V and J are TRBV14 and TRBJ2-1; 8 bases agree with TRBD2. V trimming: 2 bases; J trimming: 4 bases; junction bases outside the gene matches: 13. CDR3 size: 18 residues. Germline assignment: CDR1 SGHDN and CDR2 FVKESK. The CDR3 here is CASSQSGRSGGLYNEQFF. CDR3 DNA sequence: TGTGCCAGCAGCCAATCGGGGCGGAGCGGGGGCTTATACAATGAGCAGTTCTTC.

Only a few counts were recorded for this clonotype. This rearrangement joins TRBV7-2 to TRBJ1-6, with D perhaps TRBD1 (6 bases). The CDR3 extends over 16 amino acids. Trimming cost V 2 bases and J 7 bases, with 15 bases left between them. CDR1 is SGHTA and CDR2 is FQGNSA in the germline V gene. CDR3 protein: CASSLQMGQGNSPLHF. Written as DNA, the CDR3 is TGTGCCAGCAGCTTACAGATGGGGCAGGGGAATTCACCCCTCCACTTT.

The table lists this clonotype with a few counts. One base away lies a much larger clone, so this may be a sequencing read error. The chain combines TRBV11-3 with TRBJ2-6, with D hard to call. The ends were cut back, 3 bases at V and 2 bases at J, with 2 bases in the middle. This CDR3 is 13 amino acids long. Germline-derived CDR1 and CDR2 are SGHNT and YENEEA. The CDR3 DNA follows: TGTGCCAGCAGCTTTCCTGGGGCCAACGTCCTGACTTTC. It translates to CASSFPGANVLTF.

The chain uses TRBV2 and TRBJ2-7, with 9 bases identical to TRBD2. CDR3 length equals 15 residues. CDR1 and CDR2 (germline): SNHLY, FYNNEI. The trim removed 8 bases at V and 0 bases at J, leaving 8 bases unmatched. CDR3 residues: CASDIAGDVSYEQYF. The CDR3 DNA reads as TGTGCCAGCGACATAGCGGGGGACGTCTCCTACGAGCAGTACTTC.

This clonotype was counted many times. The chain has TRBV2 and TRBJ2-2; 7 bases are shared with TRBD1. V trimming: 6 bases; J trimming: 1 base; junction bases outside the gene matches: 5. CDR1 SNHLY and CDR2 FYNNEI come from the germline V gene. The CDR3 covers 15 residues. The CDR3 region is CASSPDRLNTGELFF. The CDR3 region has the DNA TGTGCCAGCAGCCCGGACAGGTTGAACACCGGGGAGCTGTTTTTT.

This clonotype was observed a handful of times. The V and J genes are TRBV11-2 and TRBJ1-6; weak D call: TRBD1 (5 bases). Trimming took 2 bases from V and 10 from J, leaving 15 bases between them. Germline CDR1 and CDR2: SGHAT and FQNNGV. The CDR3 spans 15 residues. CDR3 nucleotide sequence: TGTGCCAGCAGCTTAATTTGGGGGGTTAGCTCACCCCTCCACTTT. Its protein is CASSLIWGVSSPLHF. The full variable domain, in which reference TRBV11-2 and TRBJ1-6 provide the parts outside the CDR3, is EAGVAQSPRYKIIEKRQSVAFWCNPISGHATLYWYQQILGQGPKLLIQFQNNGVVDDSQLPKDRFSAERLKGVDSTLKIQPAKLEDSAVYLCASSLIWGVSSPLHFGNGTRLTVT.

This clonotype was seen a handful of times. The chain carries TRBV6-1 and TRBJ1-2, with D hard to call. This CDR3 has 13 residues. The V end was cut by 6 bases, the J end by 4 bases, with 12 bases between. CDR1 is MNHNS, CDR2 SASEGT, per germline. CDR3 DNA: TGTGCCAGCAGCGGAGACGGGATCTATGGCTACACCTTC. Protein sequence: CASSGDGIYGYTF.

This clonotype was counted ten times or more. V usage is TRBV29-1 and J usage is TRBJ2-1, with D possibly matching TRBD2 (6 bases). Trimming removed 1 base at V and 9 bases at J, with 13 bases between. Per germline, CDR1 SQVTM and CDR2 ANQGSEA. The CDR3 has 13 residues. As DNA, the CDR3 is TGCAGCGTTGAAGTTGGGGGAGGCAGTGAGCAGTTCTTC. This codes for CSVEVGGGSEQFF.